This TCR beta chain emerged from a study of T-cell memory formation after mild COVID-19. General observations from the study: The finding that pre-infection memory included some responding clones suggested that cross-reactive memory joined. Later expanders leaned CD4+, whereas day 15 to 85 contracting clones were balanced CD4/CD8.

With respect to this clonotype: Its antigen is not identified.

Germline loops: CDR1 DFQATT, CDR2 SNEGSKA (reference sequence). CDR3 length: 11 residues. V lost 3 bases and J 9 bases, leaving 11 bases between the germline ends. UMIs and sample barcodes were carried by the TCR alpha and TCR beta cDNA libraries that 5'RACE produced using constant-segment primers. TCRdb independently ran MiXCR on the 5' RACE reads; one entry per CDR3 protein. There are 360,000 or so distinct CDR3 sequences in the sample; around 28% occur only once, and about 13% lies in the top ten. This receptor was taken from an adult woman who had mild COVID-19 (a few samples of this study predate the infection). Cell type and time point are not known. Input material: PBMCs or a T cell subset sorted from them (not recorded which). The chain links TRBV20-1 to TRBJ1-1; D uncertain. CDR3 sequence (DNA): TGCAGTGCTAGGCCTGGACGGAAAGCTTTCTTT. This gives the protein CSARPGRKAFF.